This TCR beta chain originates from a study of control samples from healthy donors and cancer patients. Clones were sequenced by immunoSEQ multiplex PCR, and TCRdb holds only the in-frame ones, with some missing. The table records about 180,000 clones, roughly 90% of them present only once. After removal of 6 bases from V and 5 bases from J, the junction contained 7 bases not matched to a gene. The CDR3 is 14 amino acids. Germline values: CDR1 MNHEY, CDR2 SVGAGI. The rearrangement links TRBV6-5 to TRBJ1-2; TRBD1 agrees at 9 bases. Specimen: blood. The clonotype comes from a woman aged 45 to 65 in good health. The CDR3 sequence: CASRLGTGFYGYTF. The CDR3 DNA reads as TGTGCCAGCAGGCTCGGGACAGGGTTTTATGGCTACACCTTC.